A selection of T cell receptor beta chains follows, all from one sample in a study of T-cell memory formation after mild COVID-19. TCRdb fed the 5' RACE reads into MiXCR, producing one record per CDR3 protein. The sample yields under 200,000 distinct CDR3 sequences, about 28% seen once. Specimen: PBMCs or a T cell subset sorted from them (not recorded which). These TCRs come from an adult woman who had mild COVID-19 (a few samples of this study predate the infection). Cell type and time point are not known. The CDR3 runs from the conserved cysteine through the conserved F or W. D genes are given only for firm matches. Rows give clone size only sometimes, using once, few, many, or a class for an expanded clone.

>TRBJ1-3|TRBD1|TRBV7-2|.
TGTGCCAGCAGCATACAGGGGGCGTTATCTGGAAACACCATATATTTT
CASSIQGALSGNTIYF
>TRBJ2-1|TRBD2|TRBV11-2|.
TGTGCCAGCAGCCCGGAGCGGGAGGGTGCTGGCTCCTACAATGAGCAGTTCTTC
CASSPEREGAGSYNEQFF
>TRBJ1-2|.|TRBV5-4|.
TGTGCCAGCAGCTTGGCGGGTGGCAGGGATGGCTACACCTTC
CASSLAGGRDGYTF
>TRBJ1-1|.|TRBV19|few
TGTGCCAGTAGTATAGGGGGGATGAACACTGAAGCTTTCTTT
CASSIGGMNTEAFF
>TRBJ2-3|TRBD2|TRBV20-1|many
TGCAGTGCTCCTACTAGCGGGAGTTTTGGAGATACGCAGTATTTT
CSAPTSGSFGDTQYF
>TRBJ1-2|.|TRBV5-1|few
TGCGCCAGCAGCCCGGCTTTCACTAACTATGGCTACACCTTC
CASSPAFTNYGYTF
>TRBJ2-3|TRBD2|TRBV10-3|.
TGTGCCATCCTAGCGGACCCCACAGATACGCAGTATTTT
CAILADPTDTQYF
>TRBJ2-3|.|TRBV20-1|.
TGCAGTGCTAGGACTACCACAGATACGCAGTATTTT
CSARTTTDTQYF
>TRBJ1-4|.|TRBV25-1|once
TGTGCCAGCAGGGGGATAGGAACTAATGAAAAACTGTTTTTT
CASRGIGTNEKLFF
>TRBJ2-7|.|TRBV10-3|few
TGTGCCATCAGTGCCGCCACGAGCTACGAGCAGTACTTC
CAISAATSYEQYF
>TRBJ2-5|.|TRBV15|.
TGTGCCACCAGCAGAACCACACAAGAGACCCAGTACTTC
CATSRTTQETQYF
>TRBJ2-1|.|TRBV20-1|.
TGCAGTGCTCCCCCCGTAAGAAATAGCGGCTACAATGAGCAGTTCTTC
CSAPPVRNSGYNEQFF
>TRBJ1-1|.|TRBV18|.
TGTGCCAGCTCACCGACTCCCCCAGGGAACACTGAAGCTTTCTTT
CASSPTPPGNTEAFF
>TRBJ2-5|TRBD2|TRBV6-5|.
TGTGCCAGCAGTTTTCTAGCGGGAGCGCAAGAGACCCAGTACTTC
CASSFLAGAQETQYF
>TRBJ2-5|TRBD2|TRBV12-3/TRBV12-4|few
TGTGCCAGCCGCCGCGCGGGACTAGCTCCCCACGAGACCCAGTACTTC
CASRRAGLAPHETQYF
>TRBJ2-7|TRBD1|TRBV25-1|.
TGTGCCAGCAGACCCGCTGGACAGGGGAAAAAGGACGAGCAGTACTTC
CASRPAGQGKKDEQYF
>TRBJ1-2|.|TRBV10-3|.
TGTGCCATCAGTAGAGTGGACAGCAACAACTATGGCTACACCTTC
CAISRVDSNNYGYTF
>TRBJ1-6|TRBD1|TRBV9|few
TGTGCCAGCACCCCCCGACAGGGGCCCGATTCACCCCTCCACTTT
CASTPRQGPDSPLHF
>TRBJ2-3|.|TRBV7-9|.
TGTGCCAGCAGCTTACCCCGCATGAGCACAGATACGCAGTATTTT
CASSLPRMSTDTQYF
>TRBJ1-2|.|TRBV10-3|.
TGTGCCACCTCAGATAACTATGGCTACACCTTC
CATSDNYGYTF
>TRBJ2-1|.|TRBV20-1|.
TGCAGTGCTCGGCTGGGAAATGAGCAGTTCTTC
CSARLGNEQFF
>TRBJ2-5|TRBD1|TRBV24-1|.
TGTGCCACCAGTGATCTGACAGGGGGGAAAGAGACCCAGTACTTC
CATSDLTGGKETQYF
>TRBJ2-4|TRBD2|TRBV4-2|.
TGTGCCAGCAGCCAAGTAGTAGCGGGAACCTTAACCAAAAACATTCAGTACTTC
CASSQVVAGTLTKNIQYF
>TRBJ1-2|TRBD1|TRBV20-1|few
TGCAGTGCCCCCGACAGGGTCCGGGGAGTCTATGGCTACACCTTC
CSAPDRVRGVYGYTF
>TRBJ1-2|.|TRBV5-1|.
TGCGCCAGCAGCTTGGCTCCCAGCGCCCTCACGAACTATGGCTACACCTTC
CASSLAPSALTNYGYTF
>TRBJ2-1|.|TRBV9|.
TGTGCCAGCAGCGTAGTGGAGCTAGCCAACAATGAGCAGTTCTTC
CASSVVELANNEQFF
>TRBJ1-1|.|TRBV7-9|few
TGTGCCAGCAGCAAATCAGGTTTTAGTTACACTGAAGCTTTCTTT
CASSKSGFSYTEAFF
>TRBJ2-5|.|TRBV6-5|.
TGTGCCAGCAGTTACTCGAAGGAGACCCAGTACTTC
CASSYSKETQYF
>TRBJ2-3|TRBD1|TRBV24-1|few
TGTGCCACCAGTGAGCCCGGGACAGTAGCAGATACGCAGTATTTT
CATSEPGTVADTQYF
>TRBJ2-3|.|TRBV12-3/TRBV12-4|.
TGTGCCAGCAGTTTAAGCCAGTACACAGATACGCAGTATTTT
CASSLSQYTDTQYF
>TRBJ2-7|.|TRBV10-3|few
TGTGCCATCAGCCTTCCGACGAGCTCCTACGAGCAGTACTTC
CAISLPTSSYEQYF
>TRBJ1-2|TRBD1|TRBV5-6|.
TGTGCCAGCAGCTGGCGCCCACGGACAGGGAAATATGGCTACACCTTC
CASSWRPRTGKYGYTF
>TRBJ2-5|.|TRBV6-5|.
TGTGCCAGCACCTCCCCCGGCGATGGGGCCCAGTACTTC
CASTSPGDGAQYF
>TRBJ2-7|TRBD2|TRBV5-1|many
TGCGCCAGCAGTCCGGCTAGCGGTCCCTACGAGCAGTACTTC
CASSPASGPYEQYF
>TRBJ2-7|.|TRBV4-3|.
TGCGCCAGCAGCCGCGCCGGCAACTCCTACGAGCAGTACTTC
CASSRAGNSYEQYF
>TRBJ2-7|.|TRBV20-1|.
TGCAGTGCTCATCCGGGGGTGGGGCGCGAGCAGTACTTC
CSAHPGVGREQYF
>TRBJ2-3|TRBD1|TRBV20-1|few
TGCAGTGTAGGTGGCAGACAGGGGTTAAGCACAGATACGCAGTATTTT
CSVGGRQGLSTDTQYF